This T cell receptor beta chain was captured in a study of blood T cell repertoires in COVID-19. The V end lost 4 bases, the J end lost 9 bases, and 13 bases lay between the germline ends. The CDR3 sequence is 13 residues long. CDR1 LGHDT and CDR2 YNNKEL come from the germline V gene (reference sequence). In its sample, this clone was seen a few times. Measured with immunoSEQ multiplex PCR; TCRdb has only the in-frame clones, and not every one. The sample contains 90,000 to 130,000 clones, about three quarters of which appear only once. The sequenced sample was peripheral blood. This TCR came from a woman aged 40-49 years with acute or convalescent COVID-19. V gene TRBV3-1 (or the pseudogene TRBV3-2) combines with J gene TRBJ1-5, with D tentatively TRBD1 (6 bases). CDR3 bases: TGTGCCAGCAGCCCTACAGGGAAGTGGCCCCAGCATTTT. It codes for CASSPTGKWPQHF.